The rows below give T cell receptor beta chains drawn from one sample of a study of vaccination and CD4 T cells after COVID-19. Which antigens these TCRs recognize remains unknown. TCRdb ran MiXCR on the PCR reads and lists one entry per CDR3 protein. This table has 15,000 or so distinct CDR3 sequences, about 48% appearing once. The sequenced sample was CD4+ T cells from blood, cultured in vitro, obtained about 7 months after SARS-CoV-2 vaccination. These receptors originate from a human donor who had recovered from COVID-19. Each CDR3 is given with its conserved first and last residue.

V	J	CDR3
TRBV7-8	TRBJ1-2	CASSPGQELYGYTF
TRBV20-1	TRBJ2-7	CSARDSAAGGTYEQYF
TRBV7-2	TRBJ2-5	CASSWTPGTGTQYF
TRBV7-9	TRBJ1-6	CASSLAEGTPFHF
TRBV12-3/TRBV12-4	TRBJ2-5	CASSLRLVETQYF
TRBV2	TRBJ1-2	CASSDRNYGYTF
TRBV20-1	TRBJ1-2	CSARDLSRTSLNGYTF
TRBV6-1	TRBJ2-3	CASSSLAGGRTDTQYF
TRBV6-1	TRBJ1-5	CASSEGTSYQPQHF
TRBV20-1	TRBJ2-5	CSAPDAQRFGETQYF
TRBV4-3	TRBJ2-7	CASSQRTGPQYF
TRBV15	TRBJ1-1	CATSTQRNTEAFF